The present T cell receptor (beta chain) was sequenced within a study of graft-versus-host responses after intestinal transplantation. V was pared by 3 bases and J by 2 bases, with 10 bases between. The germline V gene encodes CDR1 LNHDA and CDR2 SQIVND (reference sequence). This CDR3 has 14 residues. In this sample, this clone is medium-sized (0.01 to 0.1%). Method: immunoSEQ multiplex PCR; TCRdb's copy keeps in-frame clones and lacks some. The table records 20,000 or so clones, roughly 86% of them present only once. The genes are TRBV19 and TRBJ1-2; the D is unclear. This clonotype was obtained from a human patient who received an intestinal transplant, so some T cells may come from the graft donor. The sample was bone marrow, taken about 130 days after transplant. CDR3 protein: CASSIPGLNYGYTF. The CDR3 DNA is TGTGCCAGTAGTATCCCCGGACTGAACTATGGCTACACCTTC.